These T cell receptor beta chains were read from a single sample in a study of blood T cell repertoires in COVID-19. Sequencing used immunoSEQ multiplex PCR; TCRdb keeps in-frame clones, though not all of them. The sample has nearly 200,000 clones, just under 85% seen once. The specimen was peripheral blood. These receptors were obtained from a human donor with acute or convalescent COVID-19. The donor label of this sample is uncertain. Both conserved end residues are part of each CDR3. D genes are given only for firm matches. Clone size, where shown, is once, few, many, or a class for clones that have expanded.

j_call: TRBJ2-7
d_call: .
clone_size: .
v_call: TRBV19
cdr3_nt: TGTGCCAGTAGGAGATCCCAGGGATTGTCCTACGAGCAGTACTTC
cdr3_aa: CASRRSQGLSYEQYF

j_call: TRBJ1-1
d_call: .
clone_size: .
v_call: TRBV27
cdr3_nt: TGTGCCAGCAGTTTAACGGGGGTATACACTGAAGCTTTCTTT
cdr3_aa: CASSLTGVYTEAFF

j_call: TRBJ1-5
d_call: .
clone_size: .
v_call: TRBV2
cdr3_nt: TGTGCCAGCAGCGACACACGGATAGGCAGTCAGCCCCAGCATTTT
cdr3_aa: CASSDTRIGSQPQHF

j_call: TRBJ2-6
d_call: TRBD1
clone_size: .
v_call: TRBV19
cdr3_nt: TGTGCCAGTAGTCAGGGGACAGGGGGTTCTGGGGCCAACGTCCTGACTTTC
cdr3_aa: CASSQGTGGSGANVLTF

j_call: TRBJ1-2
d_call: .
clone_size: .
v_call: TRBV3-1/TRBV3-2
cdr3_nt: TGTGCCAGCAGCCAAGATTCTCCAGGAGGGGCGCGGTATGGCTACACCTTC
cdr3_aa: CASSQDSPGGARYGYTF

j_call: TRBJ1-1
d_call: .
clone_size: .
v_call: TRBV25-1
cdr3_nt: .
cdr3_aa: CASTSGTGFLNTEAFF

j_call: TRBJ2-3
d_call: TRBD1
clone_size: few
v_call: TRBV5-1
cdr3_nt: TGCGCCAGCAGCTTGCCCGGGACAGGGACCACAGATACGCAGTATTTT
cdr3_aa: CASSLPGTGTTDTQYF

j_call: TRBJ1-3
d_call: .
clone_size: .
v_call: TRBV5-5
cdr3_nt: TGTGCCAGCAGCTTCTACAGTGCGAGCTCTGGAAACACCATATATTTT
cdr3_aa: CASSFYSASSGNTIYF

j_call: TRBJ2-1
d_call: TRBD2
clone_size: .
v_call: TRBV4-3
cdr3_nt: TGCGCCAGCAGCCAAGACCTGGAGCGGGAGACGTCCTACAATGAGCAGTTCTTC
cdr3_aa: CASSQDLERETSYNEQFF

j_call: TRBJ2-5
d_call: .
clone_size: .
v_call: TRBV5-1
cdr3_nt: TGCGCCAGCAGCTCTGGGTTTGGACAGACGGAGACCCAGTACTTC
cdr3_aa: CASSSGFGQTETQYF

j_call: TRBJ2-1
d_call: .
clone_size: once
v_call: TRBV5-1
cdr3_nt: TGCGCCAGCAGCTTCAGCGGGCAACGGATGAGTGAGCAGTTCTTC
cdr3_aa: CASSFSGQRMSEQFF

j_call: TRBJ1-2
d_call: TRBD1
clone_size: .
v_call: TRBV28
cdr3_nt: TGTGCCAGCAGTTTATACACAGGGGGTAGGGGCTACACCTTC
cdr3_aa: CASSLYTGGRGYTF

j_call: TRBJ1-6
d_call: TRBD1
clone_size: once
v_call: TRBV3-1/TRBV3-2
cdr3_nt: TGTGCCAGCAGCCAAGAAAGGGGACAGTCCGGGGATTCACCCCTCCACTTT
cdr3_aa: CASSQERGQSGDSPLHF

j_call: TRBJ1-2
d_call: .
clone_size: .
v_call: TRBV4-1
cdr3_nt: TGCGCCAGCAGCCAAGCATCAGGCCAGTATGGCTACACCTTC
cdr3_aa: CASSQASGQYGYTF

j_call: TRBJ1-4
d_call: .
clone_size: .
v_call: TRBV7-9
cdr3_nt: TGTGCCAGCAGCCCAGTAGGGCGGGATGAAAAACTGTTTTTT
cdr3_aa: CASSPVGRDEKLFF

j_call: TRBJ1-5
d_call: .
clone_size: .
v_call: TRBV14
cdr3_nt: TGTGCCAGCAGCCAAGCCGGGGGAAATCAGCCCCAGCATTTT
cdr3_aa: CASSQAGGNQPQHF

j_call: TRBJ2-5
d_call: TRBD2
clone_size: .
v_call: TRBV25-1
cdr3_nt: TGTGCCAGCAGTCCAAGCGGGAGAGGCCGGGAGACCCAGTACTTC
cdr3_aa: CASSPSGRGRETQYF

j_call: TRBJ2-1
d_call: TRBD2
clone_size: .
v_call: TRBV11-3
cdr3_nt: TGTGCCAGCAGCCCAAGGACTAGCGGGTTGGATGAGCAGTTCTTC
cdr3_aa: CASSPRTSGLDEQFF

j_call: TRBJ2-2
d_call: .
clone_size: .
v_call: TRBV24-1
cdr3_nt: TGTGCCACCAGTGACTCAGGCGGGACCACCGGGGAGCTGTTTTTT
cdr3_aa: CATSDSGGTTGELFF

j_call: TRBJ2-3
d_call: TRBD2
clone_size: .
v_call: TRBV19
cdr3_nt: TGTGCCAGTAGTAGCGGGAGGGTGTCAGATACGCAGTATTTT
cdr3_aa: CASSSGRVSDTQYF

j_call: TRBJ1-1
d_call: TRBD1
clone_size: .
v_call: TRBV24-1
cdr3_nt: TGTGCCACCAGCTCCCAGGGGGCGAACACTGAAGCTTTCTTT
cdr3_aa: CATSSQGANTEAFF

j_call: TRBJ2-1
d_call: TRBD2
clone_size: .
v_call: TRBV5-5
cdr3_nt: TGTGCCAGCAGCCTTGACCCGGCTAGCGGGAGCTACAATGAGCAGTTCTTC
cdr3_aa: CASSLDPASGSYNEQFF

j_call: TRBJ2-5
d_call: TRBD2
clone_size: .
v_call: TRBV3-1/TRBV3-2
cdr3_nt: TGTGCCAGCAGCCAAGGTGGTAGCGGGGTCCTGAAGACCCAGTACTTC
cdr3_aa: CASSQGGSGVLKTQYF

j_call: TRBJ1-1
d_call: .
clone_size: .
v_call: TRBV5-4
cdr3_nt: TGTGCCAGCAGCTTGGATTTTGGCGGGAACACTGAAGCTTTCTTT
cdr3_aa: CASSLDFGGNTEAFF

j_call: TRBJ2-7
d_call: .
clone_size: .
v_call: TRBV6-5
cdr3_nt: TGTGCCAGCAGTTACTCCGGCGGGGTTCGCTACGAGCAGTACTTC
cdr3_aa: CASSYSGGVRYEQYF

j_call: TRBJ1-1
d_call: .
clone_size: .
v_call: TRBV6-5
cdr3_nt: TGTGCCAGCAGCGCCTATATGAACACTGAAGCTTTCTTT
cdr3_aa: CASSAYMNTEAFF

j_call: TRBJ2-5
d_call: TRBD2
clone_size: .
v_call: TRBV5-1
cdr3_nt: TGCGCCAGCAGCAAGGGACTAGCGGGCCCAGGGACCCAGTACTTC
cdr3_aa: CASSKGLAGPGTQYF

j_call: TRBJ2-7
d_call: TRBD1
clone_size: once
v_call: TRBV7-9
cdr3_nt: TGTGCCAGCAGCTTATCCAGGACAGGGTTCTACGAGCAGTACTTC
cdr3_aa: CASSLSRTGFYEQYF

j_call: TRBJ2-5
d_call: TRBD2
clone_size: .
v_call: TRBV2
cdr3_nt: TGTGCCAGCAGTGACAGACTAGCGGGGCTTGAGACCCAGTACTTC
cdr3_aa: CASSDRLAGLETQYF

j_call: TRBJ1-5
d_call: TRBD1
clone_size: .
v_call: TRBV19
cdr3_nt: TGTGCCAGTACTGACAGGGGGCGGTGGAGTCAGCCCCAGCATTTT
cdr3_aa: CASTDRGRWSQPQHF

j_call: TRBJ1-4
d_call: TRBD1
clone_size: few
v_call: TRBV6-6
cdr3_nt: TGTGCCAGCAGCCCGGGACAGGGAACGGAAAAACTGTTTTTT
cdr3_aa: CASSPGQGTEKLFF

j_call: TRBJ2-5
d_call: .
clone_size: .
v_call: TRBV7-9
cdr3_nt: TGTGCCAGCAGCTTAGCGGAAGGGAGAGGCGAGACCCAGTACTTC
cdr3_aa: CASSLAEGRGETQYF

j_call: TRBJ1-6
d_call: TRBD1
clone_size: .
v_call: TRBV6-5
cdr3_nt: TGTGCCAGCAGAGCGGGACAGGATAATTCACCCCTCCACTTT
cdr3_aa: CASRAGQDNSPLHF

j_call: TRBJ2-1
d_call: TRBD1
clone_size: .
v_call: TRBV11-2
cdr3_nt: TGTGCCAGCAGCTCGCGGACAGGGGGCAATGAGCAGTTCTTC
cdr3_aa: CASSSRTGGNEQFF

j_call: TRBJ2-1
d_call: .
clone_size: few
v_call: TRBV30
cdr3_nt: TGTGCCTGGATAGGCAGGGAACCTTACAATGAGCAGTTCTTC
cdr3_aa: CAWIGREPYNEQFF

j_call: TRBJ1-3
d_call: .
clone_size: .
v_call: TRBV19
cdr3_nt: TGTGCCACCGCCCCGAGGGTCACTGGAAACACCATATATTTT
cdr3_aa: CATAPRVTGNTIYF

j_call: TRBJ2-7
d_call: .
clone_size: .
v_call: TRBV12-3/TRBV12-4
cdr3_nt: TGTGCCAGCAGCCCTAGCGCTTACGAGCAGTACTTC
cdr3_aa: CASSPSAYEQYF

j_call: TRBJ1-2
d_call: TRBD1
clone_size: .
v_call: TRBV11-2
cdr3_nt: TGTGCCAGCAGCTTAGATAAGGACAGGATCTATGGCTACACCTTC
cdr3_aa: CASSLDKDRIYGYTF

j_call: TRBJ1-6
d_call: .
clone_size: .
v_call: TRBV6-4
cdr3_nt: TGTGCCAGCAGCCGGGACGGGGGTTATAATTCACCCCTCCACTTT
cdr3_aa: CASSRDGGYNSPLHF

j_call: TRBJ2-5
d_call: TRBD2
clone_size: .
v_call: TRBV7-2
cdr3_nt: TGTGCCAGCAGCTTACCGGGGGGAAAGACCCAGTACTTC
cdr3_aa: CASSLPGGKTQYF

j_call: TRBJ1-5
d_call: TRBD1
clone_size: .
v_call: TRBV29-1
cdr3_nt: TGCAGCGGTTCTGCAGCCGCGACAGGGGGCGCCGATCAGCCCCAGCATTTT
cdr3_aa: CSGSAAATGGADQPQHF

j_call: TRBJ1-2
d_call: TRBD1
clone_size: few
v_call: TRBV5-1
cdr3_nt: TGCGCCAGCAGCCAACGACAGGGGGCGAGTGGCTACACCTTC
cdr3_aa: CASSQRQGASGYTF

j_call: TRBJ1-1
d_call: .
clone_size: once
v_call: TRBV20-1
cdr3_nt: TGCGGCTCTTCGACAGTCACTGAAGCTTTCTTT
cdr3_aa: CGSSTVTEAFF

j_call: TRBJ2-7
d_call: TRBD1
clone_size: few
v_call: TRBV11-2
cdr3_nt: TGTGCCAGCAGCCCACCCGGGACAGGGGCTTACGAGCAGTACTTC
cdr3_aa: CASSPPGTGAYEQYF

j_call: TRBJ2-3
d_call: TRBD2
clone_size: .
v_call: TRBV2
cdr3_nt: TGTGCCAGCAGTGAATCCGCGTCTAGCGGGTCGATATTCGCAGATACGCAGTATTTT
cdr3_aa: CASSESASSGSIFADTQYF

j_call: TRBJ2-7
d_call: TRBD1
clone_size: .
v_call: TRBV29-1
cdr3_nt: TGCAGCGTTTTGACAGGGCTGGGGCAGTACTTC
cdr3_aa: CSVLTGLGQYF

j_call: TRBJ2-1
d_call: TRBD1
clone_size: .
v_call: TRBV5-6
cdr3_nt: TGTGCCAGCAGCTTGGAAGGACAGGGGTACAATGAGCAGTTCTTC
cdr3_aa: CASSLEGQGYNEQFF

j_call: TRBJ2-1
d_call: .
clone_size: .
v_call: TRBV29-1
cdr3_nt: TGCAGCGCTGAACTAGCCCCCAATGAGCAGTTCTTC
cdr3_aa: CSAELAPNEQFF

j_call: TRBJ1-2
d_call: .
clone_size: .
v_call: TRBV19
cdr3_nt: TGTGCCAGTACCTTGGACAACCGCTATGGCTACACCTTC
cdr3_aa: CASTLDNRYGYTF

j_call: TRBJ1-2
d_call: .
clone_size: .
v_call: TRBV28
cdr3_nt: TGTGCCAGCACCCAGTGGCCGAACTATGGCTACACCTTC
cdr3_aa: CASTQWPNYGYTF

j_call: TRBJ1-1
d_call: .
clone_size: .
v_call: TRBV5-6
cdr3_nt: TGTGCCAGCAGCTCCCACGGGGGGCTCGACACTGAAGCTTTCTTT
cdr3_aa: CASSSHGGLDTEAFF

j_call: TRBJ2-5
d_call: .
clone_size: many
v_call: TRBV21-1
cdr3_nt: TGTGCCAGCAGCTTCCCGGACAGGGGGCAAGAGACCCAGTACTTC
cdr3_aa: CASSFPDRGQETQYF